This TCR beta chain was recorded in a study of radiotherapy plus CTLA-4 blockade in lung cancer. Study-level background: Among patients, about 20% showed objective responses, and about 31% had disease control.

Germline V gene sequence: CDR1 MDHEN, CDR2 SYDVKM. V lost 10 bases and J 1 base, leaving 7 bases between the germline ends. The CDR3 spans 11 residues. Of note for this clone: Its cognate antigen is unknown.

Assay: immunoSEQ multiplex PCR; the TCRdb copy retains only in-frame clones and omits some. The table includes around 70,000 clones, around four fifths detected once. Study results and limitations: With interferon-beta, early dynamics of blood T cell clones were reported to best predict response. After radiotherapy and ipilimumab, tumor-derived clones expanded in peripheral blood.

V is TRBV28 and J is TRBJ1-1; the D is unclear. The sample consisted of peripheral blood, taken from a patient treated with radiotherapy plus ipilimumab. The receptor was isolated from a human donor with non-small cell lung cancer who had a partial response to radiotherapy plus ipilimumab. CDR3 sequence reads: CATCGNTEAFF. DNA for the CDR3: TGTGCCACCTGCGGGAACACTGAAGCTTTCTTT.